These 19 T cell receptor beta chains were sequenced from one sample in a study of T cells in Graves' hyperthyroidism and ophthalmopathy (dated by TCRdb to between 2018 and 2021). The library was prepared using multiplex PCR. The listed sequencing device is Illumina HiSeq 2000. The TCR beta CDR3 regions were amplified from the RNA transcripts. The TCR CDR3 was subjected to a first round of RT-PCR using the HTBI primer set and the Qiagen OneStep RT-PCR kit. TCRdb reprocessing: public reads trimmed at Q25 with fastp, clones called with MiXCR, in-frame beta chains kept. Each entry merges the rows of one CDR3 protein and shows their most common DNA and genes. This sample holds under 550,000 distinct CDR3 sequences; about 13% were observed only once. Approximately 5.8% of the sample is taken by the ten largest. Sample: blood. Receptors were obtained from a woman aged 18-29 years with Graves' hyperthyroidism.

This clonotype has at least ten counts. The gene calls are TRBV30 and TRBJ1-1, with D possibly TRBD1 on 6 matching bases. Germline CDR1 is GTSNPN and CDR2 is SVGIG (reference sequence). The CDR3 spans 15 residues. Trimming stripped 5 bases from V and 2 bases from J, with 18 bases between. CDR3 region: CAWLKRGATNTEAFF. The CDR3 bases are TGTGCCTGGCTAAAAAGGGGGGCTACCAACACTGAAGCTTTCTTT.

This clonotype was detected many times. The chain combines TRBV3-1 with TRBJ2-2, with D perhaps TRBD1 or TRBD2 (5 bases each). V gave up 0 bases and J gave up 4 bases, with 15 bases separating them. CDR3 length equals 17 residues. In germline, CDR1 is LGHDT, CDR2 YNNKEL (reference sequence). CDR3: CASSQDGGRQFTGELFF. CDR3 coding DNA: TGTGCCAGCAGCCAAGATGGGGGACGCCAGTTCACCGGGGAGCTGTTTTTT. Drawing the rest from reference TRBV3-1 and TRBJ2-2, the complete variable domain is DTAVSQTPKYLVTQMGNDKSIKCEQNLGHDTMYWYKQDSKKFLKIMFSYNNKELIINETVPNRFSPKSPDKAHLNLHINSLELGDSAVYFCASSQDGGRQFTGELFFGEGSRLTVL.

This clonotype came up many times. The V gene is TRBV6-1, the J gene TRBJ1-1, with D unclear. The CDR3 loop spans 12 amino acids. Germline CDR1 MNHNS, CDR2 SASEGT. V lost 5 bases and J lost 8, with 12 bases in between. This CDR3 reads CASSPGRAEAFF. The CDR3 DNA reads as TGTGCCAGCAGTCCCGGGAGAGCGGAAGCTTTCTTT.

Many counts were recorded for this clonotype. The genes are TRBV7-2 and TRBJ1-5; possible D gene TRBD1, 6 bases. Trimming left V 5 bases short and J 4 bases short, with 15 bases between. The germline V gene encodes CDR1 SGHTA and CDR2 FQGNSA. This CDR3 is 15 amino acids long. CDR3 sequence (DNA): TGTGCCAGCAGCCCCCAAGGGACAAATAATCAGCCCCAGCATTTT. Its protein is CASSPQGTNNQPQHF.

V usage is TRBV27 and J usage is TRBJ1-1; D uncertain. The CDR3 covers 13 residues. CDR1 is MNHEY, CDR2 SMNVEV, per germline (reference sequence). Trimming pared 3 bases from V and 5 bases from J, leaving 10 bases between. In DNA, the CDR3 is TGTGCCAGCAGTTTTCTGAAGGGAACTGAAGCTTTCTTT. Translating gives CASSFLKGTEAFF.

This clonotype was counted only a few times. The rearrangement uses TRBV9 and TRBJ2-1, with 10 bases identical to TRBD2. V lost 1 base and J lost 10; bases outside the gene matches: 5. Germline V gene data show CDR1 as SGDLS and CDR2 as YYNGEE. The CDR3 consists of 14 residues. CDR3 residues: CASSVWTSGGEQFF. CDR3 sequence (DNA): TGTGCCAGCAGCGTATGGACTAGCGGAGGGGAGCAGTTCTTC.

This chain connects TRBV9 to TRBJ2-1, with 15 positions matching TRBD2. The CDR3 spans 20 residues. Germline CDR1 SGDLS, CDR2 YYNGEE. Trimming took 3 bases from V and 2 from J; bases not matched to a gene: 12. For the CDR3, the DNA is TGTGCCAGCAGCGGATGGACTAGCGGGAGGGCCAATAGTACCTACAATGAGCAGTTCTTC. The encoded protein is CASSGWTSGRANSTYNEQFF.

The chain has TRBV20-1 and TRBJ2-7; D is undetermined. The CDR3 runs to 14 residues. V gave up 1 base and J gave up 2 bases, with 12 bases separating them. The germline V gene has CDR1 DFQATT and CDR2 SNEGSKA (reference sequence). CDR3 region: CSARAREQTYEQYF. The CDR3 bases are TGCAGTGCTAGAGCGCGCGAACAAACCTACGAGCAGTACTTC.

This clonotype was detected a few times. The chain uses TRBV19 and TRBJ1-1; D is unresolved. The CDR3 length is 13 residues. V was clipped by 2 bases and J by 3 bases, with 7 bases between them. In germline, CDR1 is LNHDA, CDR2 SQIVND (reference sequence). The chain's CDR3 is CASSIRPDTEAFF. CDR3 in DNA: TGTGCCAGTAGTATACGGCCAGACACTGAAGCTTTCTTT.

This clonotype was seen ten or more times. V and J are TRBV6-1 and TRBJ1-5, with D possibly being TRBD1 (6 bases). CDR3 length: 15 residues. V was pared by 3 bases and J by 5 bases, with 14 bases between. The germline gives CDR1 MNHNS, CDR2 SASEGT. CDR3 nucleotides: TGTGCCAGCAGTGAGCGGCACAGGGTGCATCAGCCCCAGCATTTT. Translated: CASSERHRVHQPQHF.

This clonotype came up many times. The chain uses TRBV14 and TRBJ1-2, with 9 bases that match TRBD1. The germline V gene has CDR1 SGHDN and CDR2 FVKESK. The CDR3 runs 16 residues. Germline trimming cut 1 base from V and 8 bases from J; bases unmatched to any gene: 11. Here the CDR3 DNA reads TGTGCCAGCAGCCAAGTTCCCGGGACAGGGAAGAGCGGCTACACCTTC. This translates into CASSQVPGTGKSGYTF.

The chain carries TRBV6-1 and TRBJ1-6; D uncertain. The CDR3 covers 11 residues. Germline-derived CDR1 and CDR2 are MNHNS and SASEGT. V dropped 6 bases and J dropped 13 bases, with 10 bases sitting between them. CDR3 protein: CASSTHTPLHF. For the CDR3, the DNA is TGTGCCAGCAGCACCCACACGCCCCTCCACTTT.

This clonotype was seen ten or more times. This chain links TRBV9 with TRBJ1-2; D gene ambiguous. CDR3 length: 13 amino acids. Germline-derived CDR1 and CDR2 are SGDLS and YYNGEE. V was clipped by 0 bases and J by 0 bases, with 3 bases between them. Here the CDR3 DNA reads TGTGCCAGCAGCGTAGACCCTAACTATGGCTACACCTTC. This codes for CASSVDPNYGYTF. The full variable domain, in which reference TRBV9 and TRBJ1-2 provide the parts outside the CDR3, is DSGVTQTPKHLITATGQRVTLRCSPRSGDLSVYWYQQSLDQGLQFLIQYYNGEERAKGNILERFSAQQFPDLHSELNLSSLELGDSALYFCASSVDPNYGYTFGSGTRLTVV.

This clonotype was detected many times. The gene calls are TRBV30 and TRBJ1-2; D not resolved. The CDR3 runs 13 residues. V dropped 4 bases and J dropped 1 base, with 10 bases sitting between them. CDR1 is GTSNPN, CDR2 SVGIG, per germline (reference sequence). The CDR3 nucleotides read TGTGCCTGGAATTTCGGCTATAACTATGGCTACACCTTC. Translating it yields CAWNFGYNYGYTF.

V is TRBV2 and J is TRBJ2-5, with D hard to call. Trimming cost V 6 bases and J 3 bases, with 11 bases left between them. The CDR3 spans 13 residues. Germline CDR1 and CDR2: SNHLY and FYNNEI. CDR3 amino acids: CASRWAEEETQYF. As DNA, the CDR3 is TGTGCCAGCAGGTGGGCTGAAGAAGAGACCCAGTACTTC.

In its sample, this clonotype was seen many times. The V gene is TRBV28, the J gene TRBJ2-1, with D hard to call. Germline CDR1 is MDHEN and CDR2 is SYDVKM. Trimming took 4 bases from V and 7 from J, leaving 11 bases between them. The CDR3 loop spans 13 amino acids. CDR3 nucleotides: TGTGCCAGCAGTTGGGGAATGGAAAATGAGCAGTTCTTC. It codes for CASSWGMENEQFF.

The chain carries TRBV7-9 and TRBJ2-4; D uncertain. The CDR3 is 16 residues long. Looked up from germline, CDR1 is SEHNR and CDR2 is FQNEAQ (reference sequence). The V end lost 1 base, the J end lost 1 base, and 11 bases lay between the germline ends. CDR3 sequence reads: CASSLGSLRAKNIQYF. The CDR3 nucleotides are TGTGCCAGCAGCTTAGGGTCCCTCAGGGCCAAAAACATTCAGTACTTC.

This clonotype was picked up many times. The genes are TRBV28 and TRBJ2-1, with 7 bases aligning to TRBD2. CDR3 length: 15 residues. Germline V gives CDR1 MDHEN, CDR2 SYDVKM. V shed 5 bases and J 0 bases; nucleotides not matched to a gene: 4. The CDR3 bases are TGTGCCAGCAGTCCTAGCGGTTACTCCTACAATGAGCAGTTCTTC. Its protein is CASSPSGYSYNEQFF.

This clonotype came up many times. The V call is TRBV2, the J call TRBJ2-2; a weak D match, TRBD2 (5 bases). This CDR3 contains 14 residues. CDR1 SNHLY and CDR2 FYNNEI come from the germline V gene. The V end was cut by 7 bases, the J end by 0 bases, with 9 bases between. The CDR3 DNA is TGTGCCAGCATCGGGGATACGAACACCGGGGAGCTGTTTTTT. It is translated as CASIGDTNTGELFF.